This is a list of T cell receptor beta chains from one sample in a study of cytomegalovirus exposure and HLA in healthy donors. Generated by immunoSEQ multiplex PCR, the TCRdb table keeps only in-frame clones and is missing some. The sample includes roughly 230,000 clones, about nine tenths of them seen just once. Sequenced sample: PBMCs. The receptors come from a girl aged 2 to 10 in good health and CMV-seronegative. CDR3s include the opening cysteine and the closing phenylalanine or tryptophan. The order of the fields is CDR3 protein, CDR3 DNA, J gene, V gene, D gene. The D gene is left open where the match is weak.

CDR3: CASSPTSGRPTDTQYF; DNA: TGTGCCAGCAGCCCTACTAGCGGGAGGCCCACAGATACGCAGTATTTT; J: TRBJ2-3; V: TRBV4-2; D: TRBD2
CDR3: CASSPPGTGADTQYF; DNA: TGTGCCAGCAGCCCCCCCGGGACAGGGGCCGATACGCAGTATTTT; J: TRBJ2-3; V: TRBV7-9; D: TRBD1
CDR3: CASSLGRDQPQHF; DNA: TGTGCCAGCAGTTTAGGCAGGGATCAGCCCCAGCATTTT; J: TRBJ1-5; V: TRBV27; D: -
CDR3: CAWSVPRGLVTDTQYF; DNA: TGTGCCTGGAGTGTACCCAGGGGGCTTGTCACAGATACGCAGTATTTT; J: TRBJ2-3; V: TRBV30; D: TRBD1
CDR3: CASSPRQGFYEQYF; DNA: TGTGCCAGCAGTCCGAGACAGGGCTTCTACGAGCAGTACTTC; J: TRBJ2-7; V: TRBV7-9; D: TRBD1
CDR3: CASSLGGSYEQYF; DNA: TGTGCCAGCAGCCTGGGGGGGTCCTACGAGCAGTACTTC; J: TRBJ2-7; V: TRBV6-5; D: TRBD2
CDR3: CASSLATIYEQYF; DNA: TGTGCCAGCAGCTTAGCGACTATCTACGAGCAGTACTTC; J: TRBJ2-7; V: TRBV7-2; D: -
CDR3: CASSVTGSYNSPLHF; DNA: TGTGCCAGCAGCGTTACGGGCTCCTATAATTCACCCCTCCACTTT; J: TRBJ1-6; V: TRBV9; D: -
CDR3: CASSLRGGENNEQFF; DNA: TGTGCCAGCAGCTTAAGGGGGGGAGAGAACAATGAGCAGTTCTTC; J: TRBJ2-1; V: TRBV7-3; D: TRBD2
CDR3: CATSRVHGQGVNTGELFF; DNA: TGTGCCACCAGCAGAGTTCATGGACAGGGCGTAAACACCGGGGAGCTGTTTTTT; J: TRBJ2-2; V: TRBV15; D: TRBD1
CDR3: CASSLDAGPNEAFF; DNA: TGTGCCAGCAGCTTAGACGCGGGTCCCAATGAAGCTTTCTTT; J: TRBJ1-1; V: TRBV11-3; D: -
CDR3: CASGRGEETQYF; DNA: TGTGCCAGCGGTCGGGGAGAAGAGACCCAGTACTTC; J: TRBJ2-5; V: TRBV2; D: -
CDR3: CASSTDRFDGYTF; DNA: TGTGCCAGCAGTACTGACAGGTTCGATGGCTACACCTTC; J: TRBJ1-2; V: TRBV27; D: -
CDR3: CASSQSGTENQPQHF; DNA: TGCGCCAGCAGCCAGTCCGGGACAGAGAATCAGCCCCAGCATTTT; J: TRBJ1-5; V: TRBV4-1; D: TRBD1